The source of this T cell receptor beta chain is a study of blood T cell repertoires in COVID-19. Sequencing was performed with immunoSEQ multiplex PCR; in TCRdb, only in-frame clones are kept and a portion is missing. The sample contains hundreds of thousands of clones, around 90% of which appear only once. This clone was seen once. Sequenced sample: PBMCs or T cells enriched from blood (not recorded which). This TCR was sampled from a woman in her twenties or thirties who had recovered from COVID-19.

This CDR3 is CASSAGGQPQHF. DNA of the CDR3: TGTGCCAGCAGCGCGGGGGGACAGCCCCAGCATTTT. This rearrangement joins TRBV9 to TRBJ1-5, with D possibly matching TRBD1 (5 bases). CDR1 is SGDLS and CDR2 is YYNGEE in the germline V gene. This CDR3 contains 12 residues. Trimming left V 3 bases short and J 7 bases short, with 8 bases between.